These T cell receptor beta chains were read from a single sample in a study of OX40 agonist ivuxolimab in advanced cancers. Sequencing was performed with immunoSEQ multiplex PCR; in TCRdb, only in-frame clones are kept and a portion is missing. The sample has tens of thousands of clones, 85% seen once. Sequencing was performed on CD4+ or CD8+ T cells sorted from blood, taken in a trial of the OX40 agonist ivuxolimab. These receptors were collected from an adult with an advanced solid tumor such as melanoma, head and neck, liver or kidney cancer. Both conserved end residues are part of each CDR3. The D gene is left open where the match is weak. Rows give clone size only sometimes, using once, few, many, or a class for an expanded clone.

V gene,clone size,D gene,J gene,CDR3 DNA,CDR3 protein
TRBV19,NA,TRBD2,TRBJ2-3,TGTGCCAGTAGTATGAACGGGGGGTACACAGATACGCAGTATTTT,CASSMNGGYTDTQYF
TRBV5-1,NA,TRBD1,TRBJ2-7,TGCGCCAGCAGCTTGGGGACAGGGGTGTCCTACGAGCAGTACTTC,CASSLGTGVSYEQYF
TRBV5-4,NA,NA,TRBJ1-2,TGTGCCAGCAGCGTCCAACAGGGCCCAAGTGGCTACACCTTC,CASSVQQGPSGYTF
TRBV27,NA,NA,TRBJ1-6,TGTGCCAGCAGTGACTTGGATAGGTCACCCCTCCACTTT,CASSDLDRSPLHF
TRBV2,NA,NA,TRBJ2-5,TGTGCCAGCAGATCGACAGCGTACCAAGAGACCCAGTACTTC,CASRSTAYQETQYF
TRBV27,NA,NA,TRBJ1-2,TGTGCCAGCAGTTTATCAGGGATCTATGGCTACACCTTC,CASSLSGIYGYTF
TRBV18,NA,TRBD1,TRBJ2-7,TGTGCCAGCTCACTCGGACAGGGCTACGAGCAGTACTTC,CASSLGQGYEQYF
TRBV7-2,NA,NA,TRBJ2-2,TGTGCCAGCAGCCCTTATAGAGACGGGGAGCTGTTTTTT,CASSPYRDGELFF
TRBV28,NA,TRBD1,TRBJ1-2,TGTGCCATCGTTCCGGGACAGGGCAACTATGGCTACACCTTC,CAIVPGQGNYGYTF
TRBV7-9,NA,TRBD1,TRBJ1-2,TGTGCCAGCAGCCGGGACAGTAACTATGGCTACACCTTC,CASSRDSNYGYTF
TRBV7-9,NA,TRBD2,TRBJ2-3,TGTGCCAGCAGCGTGGGGTATCTAGCGGGAGCGGTAGATACGCAGTATTTT,CASSVGYLAGAVDTQYF
TRBV30,NA,NA,TRBJ1-1,TGTGCCTGGGGGCTTCTAGGGGGCACTGAAGCTTTCTTT,CAWGLLGGTEAFF
TRBV7-2,NA,NA,TRBJ2-1,TGTGCCAGCAGCACTTCATTGGTCTGGGGGAATGAGCAGTTCTTC,CASSTSLVWGNEQFF
TRBV9,once,TRBD2,TRBJ2-2,TGTGCCAGCAGCCTCGGGACTAGCGCTCTTCACGGGGAGCTGTTTTTT,CASSLGTSALHGELFF
TRBV4-3,NA,NA,TRBJ2-3,TGCGCCAGCAGCCAAGATCACGTAGTTCCCGATACGCAGTATTTT,CASSQDHVVPDTQYF
TRBV9,NA,TRBD1,TRBJ2-7,TGTGCCAGCAGCACCGGACAGGTAACCTACGAGCAGTACTTC,CASSTGQVTYEQYF
TRBV9,NA,NA,TRBJ1-1,TGTGCCAGCAGCGTAGAAGAGATTTTGAACACTGAAGCTTTCTTT,CASSVEEILNTEAFF
TRBV5-1,NA,TRBD2,TRBJ2-7,TGCGCCAGCAGCTTGGGGGCGGGAGATCTGACCGAGCAGTACTTC,CASSLGAGDLTEQYF
TRBV10-3,NA,NA,TRBJ1-1,TGTGCCATCAGCGCACTTGTCGAGACTGAAGCTTTCTTT,CAISALVETEAFF
TRBV19,NA,NA,TRBJ2-7,TGTGCCAGTAGTAAGCAGGGAGGATACGAGCAGTACTTC,CASSKQGGYEQYF
TRBV28,NA,TRBD1,TRBJ1-6,TGTGCCAGCAGGCCCGTTTATACAGGGGAACTCTCACCCCTCCACTTT,CASRPVYTGELSPLHF
TRBV11-3,NA,NA,TRBJ2-5,TGTGCCAGCAGCTTAGATTTGATGACCCAAGAGACCCAGTACTTC,CASSLDLMTQETQYF
TRBV30,NA,NA,TRBJ1-1,TGTGCCCGGAGATCGTTAGGGGGTGGCACTGAAGCTTTCTTT,CARRSLGGGTEAFF
TRBV2,NA,NA,TRBJ1-1,TGTGCCAGCAACAGGGTTGGTTTCGGGACTGAAGCTTTCTTT,CASNRVGFGTEAFF
TRBV5-1,NA,NA,TRBJ2-7,TGCGCCAGCAGCCCCCAAGGGGGGGCCATCTCCTACGAGCAGTACTTC,CASSPQGGAISYEQYF
TRBV19,NA,NA,TRBJ2-7,TGTGCCAGTAGTGAGCACAGGGACACCTACGAGCAGTACTTC,CASSEHRDTYEQYF
TRBV19,NA,TRBD1,TRBJ2-1,TGTGCCAGTTCGGACAGGGCCTCGGATGAGCAGTTCTTC,CASSDRASDEQFF
TRBV7-2,NA,TRBD2,TRBJ2-5,TGTGCCAGCAGCTCCTCTCGGGCGGCACCAGGGAGGGGAGAGACCCAGTACTTC,CASSSSRAAPGRGETQYF
TRBV4-1,once,TRBD1,TRBJ2-7,TGCGCCAGCAGCCAAGCTAGTGCGGGACAGGTAAACGAGCAGTACTTC,CASSQASAGQVNEQYF
TRBV6-6,once,TRBD1,TRBJ1-3,TGTGCCAGCAGGACGACAGGGACGTCTGGAAACACCATATATTTT,CASRTTGTSGNTIYF
TRBV30,NA,NA,TRBJ1-1,TGTGCCTGGAATACAGGAACGAACACTGAAGCTTTCTTT,CAWNTGTNTEAFF
TRBV6-6,once,NA,TRBJ1-2,TGTGCCACCACGACCCAATCGAGGGGCTACACCTTC,CATTTQSRGYTF
TRBV19,NA,NA,TRBJ1-4,TGTGCCAGTAGTTCCGGGATGGAAAAACTGTTTTTT,CASSSGMEKLFF
TRBV7-9,NA,NA,TRBJ2-3,TGTGCCAGCAGCTTAGGGGGTACCGACCTTGCGCAGTATTTT,CASSLGGTDLAQYF
TRBV6-1,NA,TRBD1,TRBJ2-7,TGTGCCAGCAGTCCTCCAGGGACAGGGGCATACGAGCAGTACTTC,CASSPPGTGAYEQYF
TRBV7-9,NA,NA,TRBJ1-2,TGTGCCAGCAGCCTAGGAAGCGGGTGTACCTTC,CASSLGSGCTF
TRBV9,few,NA,TRBJ2-3,TGTGCCAGCAGCGCCACGGGCGGGTCGGGAACGCAGTATTTT,CASSATGGSGTQYF
TRBV11-1,NA,TRBD1,TRBJ2-7,TGTGCCAGCAGCTCGGGACAGGGAAACGACGAGCAGTACTTC,CASSSGQGNDEQYF
TRBV6-1,NA,NA,TRBJ1-2,TGTGCCAGCAGTGAAGGATCGGTGAGAGCTCACTATGGCTACACCTTC,CASSEGSVRAHYGYTF
TRBV19,few,TRBD2,TRBJ2-3,TGTGCCAGTAGTATAGGGAAGGCGGGGGGCACAGATACGCAGTATTTT,CASSIGKAGGTDTQYF
TRBV7-2,NA,NA,TRBJ1-1,TGTGCCAGCAGCTTGGGGGTGGCGAGCACTGAAGCTTTCTTT,CASSLGVASTEAFF
TRBV9,few,TRBD1,TRBJ1-4,TGTGCCAGCAGCGTAGATCCAGGGGGCGGTTCTGGAAAACTGTTTTTT,CASSVDPGGGSGKLFF
TRBV6-1,once,NA,TRBJ1-1,TGTGCCAGCAGTCTGCGGCCCCCCGCTGAAGCTTTCTTT,CASSLRPPAEAFF
TRBV6-6,NA,TRBD2,TRBJ2-5,TGTGCCAGCAGCACGGGGGGGGAGAAAGAGACCCAGTACTTC,CASSTGGEKETQYF